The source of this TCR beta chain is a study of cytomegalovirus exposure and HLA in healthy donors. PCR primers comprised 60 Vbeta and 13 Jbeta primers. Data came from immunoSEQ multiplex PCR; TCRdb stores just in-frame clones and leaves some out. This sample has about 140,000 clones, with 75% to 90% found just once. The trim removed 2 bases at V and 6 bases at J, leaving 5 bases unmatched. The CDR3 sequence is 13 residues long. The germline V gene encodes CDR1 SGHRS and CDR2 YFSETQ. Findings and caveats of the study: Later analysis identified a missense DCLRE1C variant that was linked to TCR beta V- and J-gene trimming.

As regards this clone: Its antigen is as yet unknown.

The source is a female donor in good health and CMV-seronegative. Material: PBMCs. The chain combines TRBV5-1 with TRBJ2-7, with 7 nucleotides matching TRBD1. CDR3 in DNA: TGCGCCAGCAGCTTAGACAGGGAGAGCGAGCAGTACTTC. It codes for CASSLDRESEQYF.